The rows below give T cell receptor beta chains drawn from one sample of a study of tumor-infiltrating lymphocytes in primary liver carcinoma. TCRdb re-called the multiplex PCR reads with MiXCR, one entry per CDR3 protein. The repertoire has 300,000 to 400,000 distinct CDR3 sequences, about 61% of them found once; the top ten carry about 6.5%. The sample was peripheral blood. The receptors shown here come from a middle-aged man with primary liver carcinoma and hepatitis B virus infection. CDR3s include the opening cysteine and the closing phenylalanine or tryptophan. D genes are given only for firm matches. Size is stated for part of the rows, as once, few or many counts, or as a class when the clone is expanded.

J gene,V gene,D gene,clone size,CDR3 protein,CDR3 DNA
TRBJ2-3,TRBV4-2,TRBD2,many,CASSQLAGDWPDTQYF,TGTGCCAGCAGCCAGTTAGCGGGAGATTGGCCAGATACGCAGTATTTT
TRBJ2-7,TRBV20-1,TRBD1,once,CSARDPGQGPYEQYF,TGCAGTGCTAGAGACCCCGGACAGGGGCCCTACGAGCAGTACTTC
TRBJ2-1,TRBV11-2,.,.,CASNLGEIYNEQFF,TGTGCCAGCAACTTAGGCGAGATCTACAATGAGCAGTTCTTC
TRBJ1-1,TRBV11-2,TRBD1,.,CASSRADRESFF,TGTGCCAGCAGCCGGGCGGACAGGGAGTCTTTCTTT
TRBJ2-3,TRBV11-2,.,.,CANNRPIVFFSTDTQYF,TGTGCCAACAACCGACCGATAGTTTTCTTTAGCACAGATACGCAGTATTTT
TRBJ2-5,TRBV6-1,TRBD1,few,CVSSGQGGKTQYF,TGTGTCAGCAGCGGACAGGGCGGGAAGACCCAGTACTTC
TRBJ1-3,TRBV6-5,.,many,CASRVGAGNTIYF,TGTGCCAGCCGCGTCGGGGCTGGAAACACCATATATTTT
TRBJ1-2,TRBV6-2/TRBV6-3,TRBD1,.,CASSTGQAADRNYGYTF,TGTGCCAGCAGTACGGGACAGGCAGCCGATCGAAACTATGGCTACACCTTC
TRBJ2-1,TRBV28,.,.,CASTTLGINNQFF,TGTGCCAGCACAACACTAGGGATCAATAATCAGTTCTTC
TRBJ2-1,TRBV5-4,TRBD2,.,CASSSASGGGSYNEQFF,TGTGCCAGCAGCTCAGCAAGCGGGGGGGGGTCCTACAATGAGCAGTTCTTC
TRBJ1-2,TRBV7-6,.,.,CASSISDGYGYTF,TGTGCCAGCAGCATATCGGACGGCTATGGCTACACCTTC
TRBJ1-1,TRBV6-6,.,many,CASSYSDTEAFF,TGTGCCAGCAGTTACTCGGACACTGAAGCTTTCTTT
TRBJ2-3,TRBV10-3,.,.,CVISESTPAAGLVDTQYF,TGTGTCATCAGTGAGTCAACGCCCGCAGCGGGCCTGGTGGATACGCAGTATTTT
TRBJ1-4,TRBV4-3,.,.,CASNQDPGIGEKLFF,TGCGCCAGCAACCAAGATCCCGGGATAGGCGAAAAACTGTTTTTT
TRBJ2-5,TRBV11-2,.,.,CASSPNESGIETQYF,TGTGCCAGCAGTCCAAACGAGAGTGGGATAGAGACCCAGTACTTC
TRBJ2-5,TRBV5-5,TRBD1,many,CATLGQGAREETQYF,TGTGCCACCTTGGGACAGGGGGCGCGGGAAGAGACCCAGTACTTC
TRBJ2-7,TRBV5-4,.,.,CASSPGRASYEQYF,TGTGCCAGCAGTCCCGGGAGAGCCTCATACGAGCAGTACTTC
TRBJ2-7,TRBV11-2,TRBD1,.,CASSSHGTGVLLCEQYF,TGCGCCAGCAGCTCCCATGGGACAGGGGTGCTTCTATGCGAGCAGTACTTC